This T cell receptor beta chain was profiled in a study of vaccination and CD4 T cells after COVID-19. Study in general: Post-COVID samples were collected a median 101 days following diagnosis, spanning 35 to 161. Stimulation of the cells used overlapping spike peptide pools from SARS-CoV-2 and from the common cold coronaviruses HCoV-NL63, HCoV-OC43 and HCoV-229E.

Trimming took 3 bases from V and 0 from J; bases not matched to a gene: 10. This CDR3 has 17 residues. Germline CDR1 reads SGHTS; CDR2 reads YDEGEE. Time point reported: late sampling 161 to 241 days after vaccination in three convalescent patients. Sample treatment: approximately nine-day PBMC culture with coronavirus spike peptide pools or control peptides (ViraFEST assay). Following expansion of antigen-specific T cells with peptide pools, ViraFEST then sequenced TCRs. With the Oncomine TCR Beta short-read assay, DNA from cultured CD4+ T cells was sequenced. TCRdb re-derived calls from the PCR reads in MiXCR, one entry per CDR3 protein. The sample shows 20,000 to 25,000 distinct CDR3 sequences, about half of them seen only once. To note about this clonotype: What it binds is unknown.

This chain links TRBV5-8 with TRBJ1-1, with 8 bases matching TRBD1. The sequencing here drew on CD4+ T cells from blood, cultured in vitro, taken about 7 months after SARS-CoV-2 vaccination. This sequence originates from a human donor who had recovered from COVID-19. The CDR3 here is CASSSGQGVFVNTEAFF. CDR3 nucleotides: TGTGCCAGCAGCTCAGGACAGGGCGTCTTCGTGAACACTGAAGCTTTCTTT.